This entry describes one T cell receptor (beta chain). Its antigen specificity is not known. No clone much larger than this one lies a single base away; base qualities are absent. The sample's treatment or condition label, decoded: in vitro stimulation with specific CMV peptide epitopes to enrich CMV-specific T cells. Relative to germline, V is missing 2 bases and J is missing 4 bases, with 15 bases of the junction outside any gene match. As encoded in the germline V gene, CDR1 is SGHTA while CDR2 is FQGTGA. The CDR3 sequence holds 20 residues, the cysteine and phenylalanine included. Solely the CDR3 DNA is kept, with 60 bases framed from the first base. This record comes from a study of T cell repertoires in cytomegalovirus infection (dated by TCRdb to between 2017 and 2020). At the level of the whole study: Recently identified HLA-C-restricted CMV epitopes, whose presentation resists viral immunomodulation, were targeted by peptide stimulations together with well-studied HLA-B-restricted epitopes. Donor HLA type was relevant to the analysis, because carriage of CMV infection together with the matching HLA type was indicated by public TCR beta signatures. Beyond this particular receptor, the publication reports: In both this cohort and an independent cohort of some 350 donors, the cumulative frequency of public TCR beta family members distinguished carriers of CMV infection plus the relevant HLA type. In the ex vivo response, HLA-C-restricted CMV-specific TCR beta clonotypes were dominant, and in two of eight donors the single most frequent clonotype came from this HLA-C-restricted group.

For sequencing, an Illumina HiSeq 1500 was employed. Through fastp at Q25 and MiXCR, TCRdb rebuilt clones from the public reads, retaining in-frame beta chains. Rows with one shared CDR3 protein collapse into an entry with the most common genes and DNA. This sample is represented by under 40,000 distinct CDR3 sequences; roughly half of them were singletons. Together, the top ten hold 90% of the sample. The sample was CD8+ T cells from cultured PBMCs, taken from culture after CMV antigen stimulation. The sequence came from a human donor in good health (CMV status not recorded). Some clones in this sample may be carry-over from other donors' samples. The chain employs TRBV7-3 and TRBJ2-1; 12 nucleotides in the junction match TRBD2. The DNA is as follows: TGTGCCAGCAGCTTATATGATCCCCGGACTAGCGGGGCCAATTACAATGAGCAGTTCTTC. This gives the protein CASSLYDPRTSGANYNEQFF. Where the CDR3 stops, the reference TRBV7-3 and TRBJ2-1 genes take over; the full variable domain is GAGVSQTPSNKVTEKGKYVELRCDPISGHTALYWYRQSLGQGPEFLIYFQGTGAADDSGLPNDRFFAVRPEGSVSTLKIQRTERGDSAVYLCASSLYDPRTSGANYNEQFFGPGTRLTVL.